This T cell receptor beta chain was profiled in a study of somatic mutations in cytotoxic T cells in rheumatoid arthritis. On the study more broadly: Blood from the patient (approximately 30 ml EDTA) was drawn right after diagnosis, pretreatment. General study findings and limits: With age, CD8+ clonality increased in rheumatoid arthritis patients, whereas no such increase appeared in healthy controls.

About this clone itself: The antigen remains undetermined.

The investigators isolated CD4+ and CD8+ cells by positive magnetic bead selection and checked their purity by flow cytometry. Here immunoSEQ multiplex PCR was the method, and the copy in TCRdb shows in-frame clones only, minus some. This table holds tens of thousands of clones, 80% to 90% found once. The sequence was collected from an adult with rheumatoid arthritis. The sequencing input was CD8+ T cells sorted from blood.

CDR3 residues: CASSYRGGAYEQYF. Here the CDR3 DNA reads TGTGCCAGCAGCTACCGGGGGGGGGCCTACGAGCAGTACTTC. The chain employs TRBV5-4 and TRBJ2-7; the match to TRBD2 covers 8 bases. Looked up from germline, CDR1 is SGHNT and CDR2 is YYREEE (reference sequence). The CDR3 is 14 residues long. V was pared by 3 bases and J by 2 bases, with 4 bases of the junction left unmatched.